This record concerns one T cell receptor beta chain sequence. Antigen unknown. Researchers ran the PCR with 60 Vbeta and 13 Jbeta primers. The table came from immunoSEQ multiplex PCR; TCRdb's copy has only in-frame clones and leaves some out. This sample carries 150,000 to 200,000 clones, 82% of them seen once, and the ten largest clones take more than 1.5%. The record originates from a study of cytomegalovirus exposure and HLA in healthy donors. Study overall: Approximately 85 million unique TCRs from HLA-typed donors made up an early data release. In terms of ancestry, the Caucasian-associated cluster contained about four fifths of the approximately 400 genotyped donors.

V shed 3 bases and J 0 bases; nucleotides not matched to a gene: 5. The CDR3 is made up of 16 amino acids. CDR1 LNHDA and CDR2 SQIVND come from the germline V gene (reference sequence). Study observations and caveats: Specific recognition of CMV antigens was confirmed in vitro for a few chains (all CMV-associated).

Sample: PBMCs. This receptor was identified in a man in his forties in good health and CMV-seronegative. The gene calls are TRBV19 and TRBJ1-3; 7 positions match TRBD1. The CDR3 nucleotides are TGTGCCAGTAGTATGGGACAGACCACCTCTGGAAACACCATATATTTT. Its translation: CASSMGQTTSGNTIYF.